These 30 T cell receptor beta chains came from one sample sequenced in a study of T cell repertoires in cytomegalovirus infection. TCRdb re-analysed the reads in MiXCR, keeping a single row per CDR3 protein. The sample carries roughly 730,000 distinct CDR3 sequences, approximately 33% recorded once. The antigens these receptors bind are not known. The source was cultured PBMCs, collected from culture after CMV antigen stimulation. The receptors were sampled from a human donor in good health (CMV status not recorded). Some clones in this sample may be carry-over from other donors' samples.

This clonotype showed up just a few times. The chain joins TRBV9 to TRBJ2-5; 8 positions agree with TRBD2. The ends lost 2 bases at V and 4 bases at J; junction bases unmatched: 7. Germline CDR1 reads SGDLS; CDR2 reads YYNGEE. The CDR3 runs 15 residues. The CDR3 sequence is CASSVGGAFSETQYF. The CDR3 nucleotides are TGTGCCAGCAGCGTCGGGGGGGCCTTTTCAGAGACCCAGTACTTC.

V gene TRBV2 combines with J gene TRBJ2-1; the D call may be TRBD1 or TRBD2 (6 bases each). Germline V lookup: CDR1 SNHLY, CDR2 FYNNEI. Between the trimmed V and J ends, which lost 6 bases and 9 bases, there was a span of 18 bases. CDR3 size: 14 residues. CDR3 coding DNA: TGTGCCAGCAGCTATACTAGCAGGGGCATTGAGCAGTTCTTC. Protein: CASSYTSRGIEQFF.

This clonotype was picked up a small number of times. This sequence joins TRBV7-2 and TRBJ2-1, with a possible D match to TRBD2 (6 bases). Germline V lookup: CDR1 SGHTA, CDR2 FQGNSA. The CDR3 has 14 residues. V shed 8 bases and J shed 7 bases, with 18 bases lying between them. CDR3 sequence: CASGAFGRLNEQFF. The CDR3 nucleotides read TGTGCCAGCGGCGCCTTTGGGAGGTTGAATGAGCAGTTCTTC.

This clonotype came up a few times. The genes are TRBV11-2 and TRBJ2-1; D is perhaps TRBD1 (6 bases). Trimming stripped 3 bases from V and 8 bases from J, with 17 bases between. The CDR3 consists of 15 residues. In germline, CDR1 is SGHAT, CDR2 FQNNGV. CDR3 protein: CASSFGQPTSHEQFF. Written as DNA, the CDR3 is TGTGCCAGCAGCTTCGGACAGCCTACAAGCCATGAGCAGTTCTTC.

The CDR3: CSAVTAVPYNEQFF. The CDR3 DNA sequence: TGCAGTGCTGTAACAGCGGTGCCTTACAATGAGCAGTTCTTC. The V call is TRBV20-1, the J call TRBJ2-1; D is possibly TRBD2 (5 bases). The CDR3 runs 14 residues. CDR1 and CDR2 from the germline V gene are DFQATT and SNEGSKA (reference sequence). Trimming shortened V by 5 bases and J by 4 bases, and 15 bases separated the two germline ends.

The rearrangement uses TRBV28 and TRBJ1-5; a possible D gene is TRBD1 (5 bases). Germline loops: CDR1 MDHEN, CDR2 SYDVKM. The CDR3 spans 13 residues. The ends were cut back, 7 bases at V and 4 bases at J, with 11 bases in the middle. The CDR3: CASTGRVNQPQHF. The CDR3 DNA sequence: TGTGCCAGCACGGGCAGGGTAAATCAGCCCCAGCATTTT.

This rearrangement joins TRBV5-6 to TRBJ1-4; the match to TRBD1 covers 8 bases. The CDR3 is made up of 14 amino acids. Trimming took 0 bases from V and 6 from J; bases not matched to a gene: 1. Germline-derived CDR1 and CDR2 are SGHDT and YYEEEE. This CDR3 is CASSLGQGHEKLFF. The CDR3 DNA follows: TGTGCCAGCAGCTTGGGACAGGGGCATGAAAAACTGTTTTTT.

This clonotype showed up just a few times. The junction shows a germline mismatch at one end, possibly a read error. This chain's CDR3 is CASSIAGIYRDEQFF. The CDR3 DNA follows: TGTGCCAGCAGCATAGCGGGAATATATCGGGATGAGCAGTTCTTC. The chain employs TRBV7-6 and TRBJ2-1, with 8 bases that match TRBD2. From germline, CDR1 is SGHVS and CDR2 FNYEAQ. There are 15 residues in the CDR3.

Concerning this clonotype itself: A much larger clone sits a single nucleotide away, making a read error possible. The V call is TRBV7-2, the J call TRBJ2-5; D remains ambiguous. This CDR3 comprises 14 residues. Looked up from germline, CDR1 is SGHTA and CDR2 is FQGNSA. V was cut by 2 bases and J by 4 bases, with 11 bases left in between. Here the CDR3 reads CASSLTRPLETQYF. In DNA form, the CDR3 reads TGTGCCAGCAGCTTAACGAGACCGTTAGAGACCCAGTACTTC.

This clonotype has just a few counts. The rearrangement links TRBV12-3 or TRBV12-4 to TRBJ1-4; D might be TRBD1 (5 bases). The CDR3 is made up of 14 amino acids. Trimming left V 5 bases short and J 7 bases short, with 14 bases between. CDR3 region: CASSNKGNGEKLFF. As DNA, the CDR3 is TGTGCCAGCAGTAACAAGGGGAATGGTGAAAAACTGTTTTTT.

This clonotype came up many times. The V gene is TRBV7-2, the J gene TRBJ1-6; TRBD1 matches at 7 bases. Germline V gene data show CDR1 as SGHTA and CDR2 as FQGNSA. The CDR3 runs to 16 residues. V shed 5 bases and J 6 bases; nucleotides not matched to a gene: 10. Written as DNA, the CDR3 is TGTGCCAGCAGCACCAGGGACAGCCTAGTTAATTCACCCCTCCACTTT. Its protein product is CASSTRDSLVNSPLHF.

In this sample, this clonotype turned up a few times. V is TRBV7-9 and J is TRBJ2-1, with TRBD2 matching 15 bases. Germline trimming cut 4 bases from V and 8 bases from J; bases unmatched to any gene: 18. Germline values: CDR1 SEHNR, CDR2 FQNEAQ (reference sequence). The CDR3 sequence is 20 residues long. CDR3 sequence: CASSSTDPGTSGRFNHEQFF. The CDR3 DNA follows: TGTGCCAGCAGCTCCACGGACCCTGGGACTAGCGGGAGGTTCAACCATGAGCAGTTCTTC.

The chain employs TRBV7-9 and TRBJ2-1; possibly TRBD2 for D (5 bases). The germline gives CDR1 SEHNR, CDR2 FQNEAQ (reference sequence). This CDR3 has 13 amino acids. V was cut by 5 bases and J by 13 bases, with 18 bases left in between. CDR3 sequence: CASSPWTGQFQFF. The CDR3 DNA follows: TGTGCCAGCAGCCCCTGGACTGGCCAGTTCCAGTTCTTC.

This clonotype appeared a single time. The chain recombines TRBV7-9 with TRBJ2-7; possibly TRBD1 for D (6 bases). The CDR3 loop spans 14 amino acids. Trimming cost V 1 base and J 6 bases, with 13 bases left between them. Germline CDR1 reads SEHNR; CDR2 reads FQNEAQ (reference sequence). Here the CDR3 reads CASSLGGQDSEQYF. CDR3 bases: TGTGCCAGCAGCTTAGGAGGGCAGGACAGCGAGCAGTACTTC.

This sequence joins TRBV5-1 and TRBJ2-5; D might be TRBD1 (6 bases). In germline, CDR1 is SGHRS, CDR2 YFSETQ. This CDR3 contains 14 residues. Between the trimmed V and J ends, which lost 3 bases and 2 bases, there was a span of 11 bases. CDR3 in amino acids: CASSSGRGQETQYF. CDR3 in DNA: TGCGCCAGCAGCTCCGGTAGGGGGCAAGAGACCCAGTACTTC.

This clonotype was found a few times. This rearrangement joins TRBV15 to TRBJ2-7; 7 bases agree with TRBD1. The J segment lost 2 bases and the V segment lost 1 base, leaving 8 bases of the junction unmatched. Germline CDR1 and CDR2: LNHNV and YYDKDF (reference sequence). CDR3 length: 16 residues. In nucleotides, the CDR3 is TGTGCCACCAGCAGAGTCCCGGACAGGTCTACCTACGAGCAGTACTTC. Translating it yields CATSRVPDRSTYEQYF. Looking up the rest from reference TRBV15 and TRBJ2-7 gives the full variable domain: DAMVIQNPRYQVTQFGKPVTLSCSQTLNHNVMYWYQQKSSQAPKLLFHYYDKDFNNEADTPDNFQSRRPNTSFCFLDIRSPGLGDTAMYLCATSRVPDRSTYEQYFGPGTRLTVT.

The V call is TRBV7-9, the J call TRBJ2-7, with D maybe TRBD1 (5 bases). V was cut by 0 bases and J by 6 bases, with 12 bases left in between. The germline V gene encodes CDR1 SEHNR and CDR2 FQNEAQ (reference sequence). This CDR3 is 14 amino acids long. The CDR3 here is CASSLAGRVVEQYF. CDR3 DNA sequence: TGTGCCAGCAGCTTAGCTGGCAGGGTCGTCGAGCAGTACTTC.

This clonotype was found a few times. The chain employs TRBV7-2 and TRBJ2-1, with 8 nucleotides matching TRBD2. The CDR3 runs to 19 residues. The germline V gene has CDR1 SGHTA and CDR2 FQGNSA. With V trimmed by 3 bases and J by 6 bases, 19 bases remained unmatched. The CDR3 is CASSFYDRGLAPSRNEQFF. CDR3 nucleotide sequence: TGTGCCAGCAGCTTTTATGATCGCGGACTAGCTCCCTCTCGCAATGAGCAGTTCTTC.

The rearrangement links TRBV10-2 to TRBJ2-7, with 9 bases identical to TRBD1. Germline loops: CDR1 WSHSY, CDR2 SAAADI. The CDR3 is made up of 14 amino acids. Trimming took 6 bases from V and 1 from J; bases not matched to a gene: 4. The CDR3 spells CASRAGQGSYEQYF. CDR3 DNA sequence: TGCGCCAGCAGAGCGGGACAGGGTTCCTACGAGCAGTACTTC.

This chain links TRBV20-1 with TRBJ2-5; D may match TRBD1 or TRBD2 (8 bases each). Between the trimmed V and J ends, which lost 4 bases and 0 bases, there was a span of 18 bases. The CDR3 totals 16 residues. Germline V CDR1 and CDR2: DFQATT, SNEGSKA (reference sequence). CDR3 region: CSAIPGGGQDQETQYF. CDR3 nucleotide sequence: TGCAGTGCTATCCCCGGGGGGGGACAGGACCAAGAGACCCAGTACTTC.

This sequence joins TRBV18 and TRBJ2-5, with D perhaps TRBD1 (5 bases). The germline V gene encodes CDR1 KGHSH and CDR2 LQKENI. Trimming took 4 bases from V and 4 from J, leaving 13 bases between them. CDR3 length: 14 amino acids. This CDR3 is CASSLRVGGETQYF. CDR3 DNA sequence: TGTGCCAGCTCACTCAGGGTGGGCGGAGAGACCCAGTACTTC.

CDR3 nucleotide sequence: TGCGCCAGCAGCCAAGAGAGAGGGATTGGGGGCTACACCTTC. Protein product: CASSQERGIGGYTF. This chain joins TRBV4-3 and TRBJ1-2, with D uncertain. The CDR3 is 14 amino acids. The V end was cut by 0 bases, the J end by 8 bases, with 13 bases between. The germline gives CDR1 LGHNA, CDR2 YSLEER.

The rearrangement uses TRBV19 and TRBJ2-3, with TRBD1 identical over 7 bases. V lost 11 bases, J lost 8 bases, and 7 bases stayed unmatched. CDR1 and CDR2 from the germline V gene are LNHDA and SQIVND (reference sequence). CDR3 size: 11 residues. CDR3 coding DNA: TGTGCCGTAAGAACAGGGGCTACGCAGTATTTT. Translation: CAVRTGATQYF.

This clonotype was seen ten or more times. V and J are TRBV7-2 and TRBJ2-3; TRBD1 might be the D (6 bases). V dropped 5 bases and J dropped 0 bases, with 12 bases sitting between them. CDR1 and CDR2 (germline): SGHTA, FQGNSA. The CDR3 runs 15 residues. The CDR3 protein is CASSRNGQSTDTQYF. In DNA, the CDR3 is TGTGCCAGCAGCCGGAACGGACAGAGCACAGATACGCAGTATTTT. The variable domain in full, completed from reference TRBV7-2 and TRBJ2-3, reads GAGVSQSPSNKVTEKGKDVELRCDPISGHTALYWYRQSLGQGLEFLIYFQGNSAPDKSGLPSDRFSAERTGGSVSTLTIQRTQQEDSAVYLCASSRNGQSTDTQYFGPGTRLTVL.

The chain joins TRBV28 to TRBJ2-4; 8 bases line up with TRBD2. The length of the CDR3 is 14 residues. Germline-derived CDR1 and CDR2 are MDHEN and SYDVKM. J was trimmed by 7 bases and V by 10 bases; bases with no gene match: 12. The DNA for the CDR3 is TGTGCCACCAAATTATCGGGGGGGCAGAACATTCAGTACTTC. Translating it yields CATKLSGGQNIQYF.

V gene TRBV20-1 combines with J gene TRBJ2-2, with D possibly matching TRBD1 (6 bases). There are 13 residues in the CDR3. V lost 0 bases to trimming and J lost 13 bases, with 15 bases between them. In germline, CDR1 is DFQATT, CDR2 SNEGSKA (reference sequence). The CDR3 DNA reads as TGCAGTGCTAGAGATTCGTTACTCAGGGGGCTGTTTTTT. Translation: CSARDSLLRGLFF.

This clonotype was seen more than once but under ten times. The CDR3 protein is CASSLGSGGSQTQYF. CDR3 nucleotide sequence: TGTGCCAGCAGCCTGGGGTCCGGGGGCAGCCAGACCCAGTACTTC. This chain uses TRBV3-1 with TRBJ2-5; D assignment may be TRBD1 or TRBD2 (6 bases each). V was pared by 4 bases and J by 6 bases, with 18 bases between. This CDR3 comprises 15 residues. Germline loops: CDR1 LGHDT, CDR2 YNNKEL (reference sequence).

This clonotype was picked up one time. This rearrangement joins TRBV19 to TRBJ1-5; no clear D. The V and J ends lost 8 bases and 6 bases respectively, with 23 bases between them. Germline CDR1 reads LNHDA; CDR2 reads SQIVND (reference sequence). This CDR3 comprises 16 residues. The DNA for the CDR3 is TGTGCCAGTCGGTCAGTTATCAACCCCATCGGTCAGCCCCAGCATTTT. The encoded protein is CASRSVINPIGQPQHF.

V usage is TRBV18 and J usage is TRBJ2-1; 11 positions match TRBD2. From germline, CDR1 is KGHSH and CDR2 LQKENI. The CDR3 has 17 amino acids. V lost 3 bases, J lost 6 bases, and 10 bases stayed unmatched. The CDR3 reads CASSPLTGTSGANEQFF. CDR3 DNA: TGTGCCAGCTCACCTCTCACGGGGACTAGCGGAGCCAATGAGCAGTTCTTC.

This clonotype was seen at least ten times. The V call is TRBV12-3 or TRBV12-4, the J call TRBJ1-1, with a tentative D call TRBD1 (5 bases). Between the trimmed V and J ends, which lost 6 bases and 5 bases, there was a span of 16 bases. The CDR3 has 14 residues. CDR3 amino acids: CASSRGLAGTEAFF. CDR3 DNA sequence: TGTGCCAGCAGCCGGGGACTGGCGGGGACTGAAGCTTTCTTT.